The clone carrying this T cell receptor beta chain came up many times. No antigen is known for it. Alpha and beta constant-region primers primed reverse transcription of around 550 ng RNA. Alpha and beta chain libraries were made separately by chain-specific third strand synthesis with multiplexing indices. TCRdb called the 5' RACE reads again in MiXCR, with one record for every CDR3 protein. The sample holds some 13,000 distinct CDR3 sequences, roughly 9.6% seen once. This record comes from a study of HIV-infected patients and healthy controls. This CDR3 region has 16 residues. The germline V gene has CDR1 KGHDR and CDR2 SFDVKD. Trimming removed 5 bases from V and 7 bases from J; junction bases left unmatched: 9. General observations from the study: Mean usage of eight alpha and eight beta V genes differed significantly in HIV-infected patients versus controls. MAIT alpha-chain CDR3s were frequent in healthy controls, depleted in HIV+.

No cell fractionation was done, so the repertoire covers all unsorted peripheral blood T cells. This chain uses TRBV24-1 with TRBJ2-1; 11 bases fit TRBD2. This sequence originates from an adult in good health. Material for sequencing was blood. The CDR3: CATSGGTSGRGNEQFF. The CDR3 DNA reads as TGTGCCACCAGTGGGGGTACTAGCGGGAGAGGTAATGAGCAGTTCTTC.